A selection of T cell receptor beta chains follows, all from one sample in a study of T cells after yellow fever vaccination. TCRdb redid the calling of the 5' RACE reads with MiXCR, one entry per CDR3 protein. The data hold around 600,000 distinct CDR3 sequences, with 9% to 15% observed a single time. This material consisted of PBMCs, taken on the day of the yellow fever booster vaccination. The source of these receptors is a man aged 30 to 39 who received the YFV17D yellow fever vaccine. CDR3s include the opening cysteine and the closing phenylalanine or tryptophan. The order of the fields is CDR3 DNA, CDR3 protein, D gene, V gene, J gene, clone size. The D gene is left open where the match is weak. The size field is filled for only some rows; it gives once, few, many or a size class.

TGTGCCTGGAATGGACTAGCGGCCTCCTACAATGAGCAGTTCTTC	CAWNGLAASYNEQFF	TRBD2	TRBV30	TRBJ2-1	few
TGTGCCAGCGCCAACCGAAGAGAACAAGAGACCCAGTACTTC	CASANRREQETQYF	.	TRBV27	TRBJ2-5	few
TGTGCCAGCAGTTTCCTTAGAAGGGAAATAGCCAAAAACATTCAGTACTTC	CASSFLRREIAKNIQYF	.	TRBV28	TRBJ2-4	.
TGCGCCAGCAGTGAGAACGCCGAAAAACTGTTTTTT	CASSENAEKLFF	.	TRBV10-1	TRBJ1-4	many
TGTGCCAGCAGTTTCGGGCGGACTGAAGCTTTCTTT	CASSFGRTEAFF	.	TRBV12-3/TRBV12-4	TRBJ1-1	few
TGTGCCAGCAGCTTAGGGGGGGGAGCATCTTTCTATGGCTACACCTTC	CASSLGGGASFYGYTF	.	TRBV7-2	TRBJ1-2	few
TGTGCCAGCAGCCAAGTCGTAACTAGCGGGAGAATAAATGAGCAGTTCTTC	CASSQVVTSGRINEQFF	TRBD2	TRBV3-1	TRBJ2-1	.
TGCAGTGCTAGATCCGGGACTCAATACAATGAGCAGTTCTTC	CSARSGTQYNEQFF	.	TRBV20-1	TRBJ2-1	.
TGTGCCAGCGGCCGGGCGAACAATCAGCCCCAGCATTTT	CASGRANNQPQHF	.	TRBV27	TRBJ1-5	.
TGCAGTGCTAGGTTAGACAGGGGCTCCTACGAGCAGTACTTC	CSARLDRGSYEQYF	TRBD1	TRBV20-1	TRBJ2-7	.
TGTGCCAGCAGTTTGAGGCAGGGCTATGAAAAACTGTTTTTT	CASSLRQGYEKLFF	.	TRBV12-3/TRBV12-4	TRBJ1-4	.
TGTGCCAGCAGCGTAGGTCAGGACAGGGGTTACAATGAGCAGTTCTTC	CASSVGQDRGYNEQFF	TRBD1	TRBV9	TRBJ2-1	.
TGTGCCAGCAGCTTAGACCCGGCTAGCAACAATGAGCAGTTCTTC	CASSLDPASNNEQFF	.	TRBV7-2	TRBJ2-1	few
TGTGCTAGTGGTTTGGGGGCTGGGGCCAACGTCCTGACTTTC	CASGLGAGANVLTF	.	TRBV12-5	TRBJ2-6	few
TGTGCCAGCAGCCAAGGCCAATCGCGCTACGAGCAGTACTTC	CASSQGQSRYEQYF	.	TRBV14	TRBJ2-7	.
TGTGCCAGCAGTTTCCGGGAGGGCACAGATACGCAGTATTTT	CASSFREGTDTQYF	TRBD2	TRBV12-3/TRBV12-4	TRBJ2-3	few
TGCGCCAGCAGTCAAGCGTGCAGCGACTACGAGCAGTACTTC	CASSQACSDYEQYF	.	TRBV23-1	TRBJ2-7	few
TGTGCCAGCAGCTTCTCTGGAGGAAACACCATATATTTT	CASSFSGGNTIYF	.	TRBV7-2	TRBJ1-3	.
TGTGCCAGCCACAGAGTAACCGGGGAGCTGTTTTTT	CASHRVTGELFF	.	TRBV25-1	TRBJ2-2	few
TGCAGCGTTTTCAGGGGAGGGGATGAAAAACTGTTTTTT	CSVFRGGDEKLFF	.	TRBV29-1	TRBJ1-4	.
TGTGCCTGGAGTGTACAGGGCATCGAGCAGTACTTC	CAWSVQGIEQYF	.	TRBV30	TRBJ2-7	.
TGTGCCAGCAGTTTTGGTTCAGCCAGCTCTGGAAACACCATATATTTT	CASSFGSASSGNTIYF	.	TRBV12-3/TRBV12-4	TRBJ1-3	once
TGCAGCGTTTCGGCAAGTGACACACAGCTCTCTGGAAACACCATATATTTT	CSVSASDTQLSGNTIYF	.	TRBV29-1	TRBJ1-3	many
TGCAGTGCTAGAAGGGGAGGGGATAGCAATCAGCCCCAGCATTTT	CSARRGGDSNQPQHF	.	TRBV20-1	TRBJ1-5	few
TGTGCCAGCAGCTTAGAACAGGTTAGCGAGCAGTACTTC	CASSLEQVSEQYF	.	TRBV7-9	TRBJ2-7	few
TGTGCCAGTAGTATTAAGTTGAGCTCCTACAATGAGCAGTTCTTC	CASSIKLSSYNEQFF	.	TRBV19	TRBJ2-1	.
TGTGCCAGCAGTCCGGGGCTGGAGCCAAGACGGCTTGGCTACACCTTC	CASSPGLEPRRLGYTF	.	TRBV27	TRBJ1-2	few